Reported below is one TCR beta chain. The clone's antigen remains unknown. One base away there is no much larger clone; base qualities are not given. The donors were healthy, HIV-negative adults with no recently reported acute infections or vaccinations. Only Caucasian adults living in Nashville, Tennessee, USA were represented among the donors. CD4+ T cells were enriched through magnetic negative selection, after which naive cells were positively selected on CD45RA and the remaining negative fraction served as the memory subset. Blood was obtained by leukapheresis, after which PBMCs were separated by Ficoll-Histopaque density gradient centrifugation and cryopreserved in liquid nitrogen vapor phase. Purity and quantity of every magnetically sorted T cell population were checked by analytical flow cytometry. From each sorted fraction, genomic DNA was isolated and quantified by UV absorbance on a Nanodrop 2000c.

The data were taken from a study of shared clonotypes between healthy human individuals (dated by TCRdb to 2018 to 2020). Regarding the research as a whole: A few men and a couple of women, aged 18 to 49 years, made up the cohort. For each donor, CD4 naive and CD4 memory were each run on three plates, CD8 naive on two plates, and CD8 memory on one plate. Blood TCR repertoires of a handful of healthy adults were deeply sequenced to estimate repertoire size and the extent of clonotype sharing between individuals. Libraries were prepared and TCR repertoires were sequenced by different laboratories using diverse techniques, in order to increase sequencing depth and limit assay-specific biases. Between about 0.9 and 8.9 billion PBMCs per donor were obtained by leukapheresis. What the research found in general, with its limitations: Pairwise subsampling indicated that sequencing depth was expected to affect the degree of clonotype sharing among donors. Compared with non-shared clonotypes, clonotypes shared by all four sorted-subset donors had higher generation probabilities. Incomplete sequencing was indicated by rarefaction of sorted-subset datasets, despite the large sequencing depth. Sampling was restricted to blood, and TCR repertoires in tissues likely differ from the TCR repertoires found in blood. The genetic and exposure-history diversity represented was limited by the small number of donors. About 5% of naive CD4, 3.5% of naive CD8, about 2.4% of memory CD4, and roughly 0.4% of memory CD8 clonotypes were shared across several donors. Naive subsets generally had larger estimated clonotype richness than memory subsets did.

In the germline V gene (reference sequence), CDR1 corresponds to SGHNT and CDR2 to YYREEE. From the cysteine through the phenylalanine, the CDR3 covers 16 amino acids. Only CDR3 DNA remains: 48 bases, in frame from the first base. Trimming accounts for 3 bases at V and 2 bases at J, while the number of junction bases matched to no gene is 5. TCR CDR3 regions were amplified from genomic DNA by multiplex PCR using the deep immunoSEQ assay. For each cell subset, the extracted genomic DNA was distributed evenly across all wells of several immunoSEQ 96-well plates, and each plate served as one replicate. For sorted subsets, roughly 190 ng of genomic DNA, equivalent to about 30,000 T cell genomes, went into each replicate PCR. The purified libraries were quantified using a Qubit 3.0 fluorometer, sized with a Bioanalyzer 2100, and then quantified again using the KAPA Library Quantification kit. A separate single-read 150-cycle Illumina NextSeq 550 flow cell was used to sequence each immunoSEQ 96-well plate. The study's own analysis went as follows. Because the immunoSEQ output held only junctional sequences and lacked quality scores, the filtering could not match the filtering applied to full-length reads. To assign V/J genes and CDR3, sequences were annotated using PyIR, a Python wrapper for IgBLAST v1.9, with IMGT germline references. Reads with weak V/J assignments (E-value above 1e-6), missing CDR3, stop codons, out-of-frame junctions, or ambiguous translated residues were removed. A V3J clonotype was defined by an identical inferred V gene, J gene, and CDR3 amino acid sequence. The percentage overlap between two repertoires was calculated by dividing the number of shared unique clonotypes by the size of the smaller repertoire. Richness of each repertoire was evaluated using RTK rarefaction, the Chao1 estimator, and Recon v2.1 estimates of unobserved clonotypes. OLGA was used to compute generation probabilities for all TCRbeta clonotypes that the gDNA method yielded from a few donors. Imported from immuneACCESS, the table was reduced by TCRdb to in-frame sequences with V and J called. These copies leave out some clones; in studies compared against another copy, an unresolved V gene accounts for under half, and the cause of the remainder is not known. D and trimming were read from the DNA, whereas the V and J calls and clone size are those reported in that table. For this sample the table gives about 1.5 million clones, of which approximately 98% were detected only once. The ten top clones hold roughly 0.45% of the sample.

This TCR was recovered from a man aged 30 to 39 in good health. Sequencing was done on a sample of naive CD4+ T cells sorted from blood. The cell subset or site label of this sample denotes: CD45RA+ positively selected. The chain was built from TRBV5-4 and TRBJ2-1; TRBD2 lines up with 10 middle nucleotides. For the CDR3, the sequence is CASSSRTSGAYNEQFF. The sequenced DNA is TGTGCCAGCAGCTCTAGGACTAGCGGTGCCTACAATGAGCAGTTCTTC.